This T cell receptor (beta chain) emerged from a study of TIL therapy for anti-PD-1-resistant metastatic lung cancer. CDR3 length: 15 amino acids. V was shortened by 0 bases and J by 3 bases, with 9 bases between the two germline ends. The V gene's germline CDR1 is LGHNA and CDR2 YNFKEQ. Sequencing used immunoSEQ v3. The repertoire was sequenced with immunoSEQ multiplex PCR; TCRdb's copy has only in-frame clones and lacks some. The repertoire has 9,000 to 15,000 clones, 60% to 80% of them found once; the top ten carry about a tenth. Specified time point: pre-treatment sample, taken before nivolumab and TIL therapy.

The source of this sequence is a person aged 25 to 79 with non-small cell lung cancer. The sample consisted of blood, taken at baseline. This rearrangement joins TRBV4-2 to TRBJ1-5; D is possibly TRBD1 (6 bases). This CDR3 is CASSQEGQNNQPQHF. The CDR3 bases are TGTGCCAGCAGCCAAGAAGGACAGAACAATCAGCCCCAGCATTTT.